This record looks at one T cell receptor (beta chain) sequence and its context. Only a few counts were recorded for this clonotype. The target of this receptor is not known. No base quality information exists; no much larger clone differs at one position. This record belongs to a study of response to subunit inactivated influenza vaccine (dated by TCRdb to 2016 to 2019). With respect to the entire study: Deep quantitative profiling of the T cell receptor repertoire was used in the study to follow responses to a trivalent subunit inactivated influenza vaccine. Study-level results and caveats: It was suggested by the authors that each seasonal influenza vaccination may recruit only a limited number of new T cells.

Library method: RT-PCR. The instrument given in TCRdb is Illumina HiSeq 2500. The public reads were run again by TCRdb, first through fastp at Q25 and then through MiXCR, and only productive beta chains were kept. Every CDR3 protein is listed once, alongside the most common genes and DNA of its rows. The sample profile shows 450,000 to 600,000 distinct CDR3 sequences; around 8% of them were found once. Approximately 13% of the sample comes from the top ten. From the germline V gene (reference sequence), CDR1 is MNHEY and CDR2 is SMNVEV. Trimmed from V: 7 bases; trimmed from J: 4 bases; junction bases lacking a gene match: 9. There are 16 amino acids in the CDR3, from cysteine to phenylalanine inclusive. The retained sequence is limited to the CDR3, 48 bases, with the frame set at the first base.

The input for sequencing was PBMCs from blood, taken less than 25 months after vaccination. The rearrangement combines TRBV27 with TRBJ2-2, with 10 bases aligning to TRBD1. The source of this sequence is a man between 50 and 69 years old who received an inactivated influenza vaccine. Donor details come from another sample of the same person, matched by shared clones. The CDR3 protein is CASTRDRGQFTGELFF. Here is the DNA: TGTGCCAGCACTCGTGACAGGGGGCAATTCACCGGGGAGCTGTTTTTT.